The 29 T cell receptor beta chains given below trace back to one sample, sequenced in a study of T-cell reconstitution after alpha-beta-depleted transplantation in children. This sample's TCRbeta library carried unique molecular identifier barcodes. TCRdb re-called the PCR reads through MiXCR, storing one row per CDR3 protein. The sample consists of more than 150,000 distinct CDR3 sequences, 6.5% to 7.5% of them appearing once. The sample in question was PBMCs from the stem cell graft donor, obtained from the stem cell graft. Receptors originate from a human donor who donated a stem cell graft to a child with Wiskott-Aldrich syndrome.

This clonotype was detected many times. This sequence joins TRBV12-3 or TRBV12-4 and TRBJ1-3, with unresolved D. The CDR3 runs 15 residues. Trimming stripped 5 bases from V and 2 bases from J, with 13 bases between. In nucleotides, the CDR3 is TGTGCCAGCAGTCCCCGGACGGCGACTGGAAACACCATATATTTT. Its protein is CASSPRTATGNTIYF.

This rearrangement joins TRBV20-1 to TRBJ1-1, with 8 bases matching TRBD1. Trimming cost V 1 base and J 4 bases; bases outside gene matches: 14. The CDR3 has 17 residues. Per the germline V gene, CDR1 is DFQATT and CDR2 is SNEGSKA (reference sequence). The CDR3 DNA is TGCAGTGCTAGAGTCTCCCCCCCATACACAGGGGGCACTGAAGCTTTCTTT. Encoded protein: CSARVSPPYTGGTEAFF.

In this sample, this clonotype turned up many times. This rearrangement joins TRBV3-1 to TRBJ1-3; 8 bases agree with TRBD1. The CDR3 is 15 amino acids. The junction had 7 bases not matched to a gene; V was cut back by 2 bases and J by 7 bases. In germline, CDR1 is LGHDT, CDR2 YNNKEL (reference sequence). CDR3 sequence (DNA): TGTGCCAGCAGCCAATGGACAGGGACGAGGAACACCATATATTTT. This sequence encodes CASSQWTGTRNTIYF.

This sequence joins TRBV7-9 and TRBJ2-2; D is undetermined. This CDR3 is built from 14 residues. Germline CDR1 is SEHNR and CDR2 is FQNEAQ (reference sequence). The V end was cut by 4 bases, the J end by 4 bases, with 10 bases between. Written as DNA, the CDR3 is TGTGCCAGCAGCTCTCGGGTCTTCACCGGGGAGCTGTTTTTT. Its translation: CASSSRVFTGELFF.

This clonotype was found many times. The chain joins TRBV24-1 to TRBJ2-5, with TRBD1 identical over 9 bases. Looked up from germline, CDR1 is KGHDR and CDR2 is SFDVKD. This CDR3 region has 15 residues. J gave up 2 bases and V 3 bases, and 3 bases lay outside the gene matches. CDR3 nucleotide sequence: TGTGCCACCAGTGATACCGGGACAGGGCAAGAGACCCAGTACTTC. This sequence encodes CATSDTGTGQETQYF.

This clonotype was counted ten times or more. V and J are TRBV29-1 and TRBJ2-5, with D unclear. The CDR3 is 16 residues long. V lost 7 bases, J lost 3 bases, and 24 bases lay in between. The germline gives CDR1 SQVTM, CDR2 ANQGSEA. The CDR3 bases are TGCAGCGCCGTCCTGTTTGGGTCACAGCTTAAAGAGACCCAGTACTTC. It is translated as CSAVLFGSQLKETQYF.

This clonotype was recorded at least ten times. CDR3 coding DNA: TGCAGCGTTGAAGTCGGGTTTCGCTCTAACCGGGCGGTCACAGATACGCAGTATTTT. Protein: CSVEVGFRSNRAVTDTQYF. The chain is built from TRBV29-1 and TRBJ2-3; D gene ambiguous. The V and J ends lost 1 base and 2 bases respectively, with 25 bases between them. There are 19 residues in the CDR3. The germline V gene has CDR1 SQVTM and CDR2 ANQGSEA.

There are a few counts of this clonotype. The chain employs TRBV5-6 and TRBJ1-2; D remains unclear. CDR1 and CDR2 (germline): SGHDT, YYEEEE. The CDR3 is 16 residues long. Trimming removed 0 bases at V and 3 bases at J, with 15 bases between. CDR3 nucleotide sequence: TGTGCCAGCAGCTTGGCCGATGGCAGCCCTGACTATGGCTACACCTTC. Amino acid sequence: CASSLADGSPDYGYTF.

This clonotype was recorded many times. V and J are TRBV6-5 and TRBJ2-2; possibly TRBD1 or TRBD2 for D (5 bases each). The germline CDR1 and CDR2 sequences are MNHEY and SVGAGI. Trimming took 5 bases from V and 0 from J, leaving 13 bases between them. The CDR3 loop spans 16 amino acids. The CDR3 DNA follows: TGTGCCAGCAGTCGAGGGACGGTAACGAACACCGGGGAGCTGTTTTTT. Its translation is CASSRGTVTNTGELFF.

This clonotype was picked up many times. The chain links TRBV29-1 to TRBJ1-2; D possibly corresponds to TRBD1 (5 bases). Germline V gene data show CDR1 as SQVTM and CDR2 as ANQGSEA. With 0 bases removed from V and 1 base from J, the gap between germline ends came to 21 bases. This CDR3 comprises 18 residues. In nucleotides, the CDR3 is TGCAGCGTTGAAGATCCCCACCCCCGGGACGGGAATAACTATGGCTACACCTTC. It specifies CSVEDPHPRDGNNYGYTF. The full variable domain, in which reference TRBV29-1 and TRBJ1-2 provide the parts outside the CDR3, is SAVISQKPSRDICQRGTSLTIQCQVDSQVTMMFWYRQQPGQSLTLIATANQGSEATYESGFVIDKFPISRPNLTFSTLTVSNMSPEDSSIYLCSVEDPHPRDGNNYGYTFGSGTRLTVV.

Ten or more counts support this clonotype. CDR3 in amino acids: CSAYAPRLAGETQYF. The DNA of the CDR3 is TGCAGTGCTTATGCCCCACGGCTAGCGGGAGAGACCCAGTACTTC. The chain has TRBV20-1 and TRBJ2-5, with 8 bases identical to TRBD2. The V and J ends lost 5 bases and 4 bases, in that order; junction bases with no gene match: 12. This CDR3 is 15 amino acids long. Germline assignment: CDR1 DFQATT and CDR2 SNEGSKA (reference sequence).

Points on this clonotype: A much larger clone is a single base away; this may be a read error. This chain joins TRBV5-1 and TRBJ2-1; the match to TRBD1 covers 7 bases. The CDR3 runs 15 residues. The germline CDR1 and CDR2 sequences are SGHRS and YFSETQ. The CDR3 protein is CASRTTGSSYNEEFF. In DNA, the CDR3 is TGCGCCAGCAGAACGACAGGGAGCTCCTACAATGAGGAGTTCTTC.

This clonotype occurred a few times. The chain recombines TRBV11-2 with TRBJ2-3; possibly TRBD1 or TRBD2 for D (6 bases each). The CDR3 contains 14 residues. Germline CDR1 is SGHAT and CDR2 is FQNNGV. V was cut by 3 bases and J by 2 bases, with 9 bases left in between. The CDR3 loop reads CASSLGGVTDTQYF. The DNA for the CDR3 is TGTGCCAGCAGCTTGGGGGGCGTCACAGATACGCAGTATTTT.

This clonotype was observed a few times. J is TRBJ2-3 and V is TRBV4-1; TRBD2 matches 8 bases. The V and J ends lost 0 bases and 5 bases, in that order; junction bases with no gene match: 10. CDR3 length equals 17 residues. Per the germline V gene, CDR1 is MGHRA and CDR2 is YSYEKL. The CDR3, as DNA: TGCGCCAGCAGCCAAGATCCAACCGGGGGGGGCGTAGATACGCAGTATTTT. Amino acids: CASSQDPTGGGVDTQYF.

At least ten counts were recorded for this clonotype. This chain connects TRBV12-3 or TRBV12-4 to TRBJ1-1; 8 bases map to TRBD1. The CDR3 contains 11 residues. J was trimmed by 10 bases and V by 7 bases; bases with no gene match: 5. The CDR3 protein is CASNDRGVAFF. Written as DNA, the CDR3 is TGTGCCAGCAACGACAGGGGTGTAGCTTTCTTT.

In its sample, this clonotype was seen many times. The gene calls are TRBV29-1 and TRBJ2-1; 8 bases match TRBD1. From germline, CDR1 is SQVTM and CDR2 ANQGSEA. The CDR3 sequence is 13 residues long. The V gene end was trimmed by 7 bases and the J gene end by 8 bases; junction bases not matched to a gene: 10. The CDR3 DNA is TGCAGCGCCCTGGACAGGGAGGAGGATGAGCAGTTCTTC. Its protein is CSALDREEDEQFF.

This clonotype was recorded at least ten times. This chain joins TRBV7-2 and TRBJ2-2; tentatively, D is TRBD2 (5 bases). Germline V gene lookup returns CDR1 SGHTA and CDR2 FQGNSA. Trimming stripped 5 bases from V and 4 bases from J, with 14 bases between. The CDR3 is made up of 15 amino acids. CDR3 coding DNA: TGTGCCAGCAGCCCACGGACTGGCTTCACCGGGGAGCTGTTTTTT. It is translated as CASSPRTGFTGELFF.

This clonotype was detected many times. The chain joins TRBV20-1 to TRBJ1-1, with D hard to call. Germline CDR1 DFQATT, CDR2 SNEGSKA (reference sequence). The CDR3 is made up of 13 amino acids. V was pared by 2 bases and J by 2 bases, with 9 bases between. The CDR3 coding sequence is TGCAGTGCTAGACCCCACCTAAACACTGAAGCTTTCTTT. Its translation: CSARPHLNTEAFF.

This clonotype was recorded many times. The V call is TRBV7-2, the J call TRBJ2-1, with D perhaps matching TRBD1 (5 bases). CDR1 is SGHTA and CDR2 is FQGNSA in the germline V gene. Trimming removed 2 bases from V and 2 bases from J, with 10 bases in between. The CDR3 extends over 15 amino acids. The CDR3 loop reads CASSLNRQTYNEQFF. CDR3 sequence (DNA): TGTGCCAGCAGCTTAAACAGGCAGACCTACAATGAGCAGTTCTTC.

This clonotype was seen repeatedly, ten times or more. This chain joins TRBV12-3 or TRBV12-4 and TRBJ2-7; maybe TRBD2 (6 bases). Between the trimmed V and J ends, which lost 4 bases and 7 bases, there was a span of 14 bases. The CDR3 runs to 13 residues. The CDR3 DNA reads TGTGCCAGCAGTTCGACGCCCCGGGGGGAGCAGTACTTC. This encodes CASSSTPRGEQYF.

This clonotype has a count of ten or more. The chain carries TRBV6-2 or TRBV6-3 and TRBJ2-5; D unclear. The CDR3 has 14 residues. CDR1 and CDR2 (germline): MNHEY, SVGEGT. The V end lost 5 bases, the J end lost 4 bases, and 14 bases lay between the germline ends. CDR3 in amino acids: CASSQGRYLETQYF. CDR3 coding DNA: TGTGCCAGCAGTCAAGGAAGATACCTAGAGACCCAGTACTTC.

The chain has TRBV20-1 and TRBJ2-7; weak D call: TRBD2 (5 bases). The CDR3 runs 13 residues. Trimming took 5 bases from V and 4 from J, leaving 15 bases between them. In germline, CDR1 is DFQATT, CDR2 SNEGSKA (reference sequence). The CDR3 DNA reads TGCAGTGCTCTTCCAGCGGCTAAATACGAGCAGTACTTC. Protein sequence: CSALPAAKYEQYF.

There are a few counts of this clonotype. In DNA form, the CDR3 reads TGCGCCAGCAGCTCCGGGACACCTCAAGAGACCCAGTACTTC. The encoded protein is CASSSGTPQETQYF. V and J are TRBV5-1 and TRBJ2-5; a possible D gene is TRBD1 (6 bases). From germline, CDR1 is SGHRS and CDR2 YFSETQ. There are 14 residues in the CDR3. V was pared by 3 bases and J by 2 bases, with 11 bases between.

This clonotype came up many times. The genes are TRBV12-3 or TRBV12-4 and TRBJ2-1; TRBD1 matches 7 bases. J gave up 4 bases and V 5 bases, and 8 bases lay outside the gene matches. This CDR3 has 15 amino acids. CDR3 bases: TGTGCCAGCAGTCGGGACAGTCCTTCTTACAATGAGCAGTTCTTC. Protein: CASSRDSPSYNEQFF.

The chain joins TRBV20-1 to TRBJ1-3; no reliable D call. Between the trimmed V and J ends, which lost 7 bases and 0 bases, there was a span of 13 bases. CDR3 length: 14 amino acids. Germline assignment: CDR1 DFQATT and CDR2 SNEGSKA (reference sequence). The CDR3 here is CSVSSPSSGNTIYF. DNA for the CDR3: TGCAGTGTGAGCAGCCCCAGCTCTGGAAACACCATATATTTT.

This clonotype was seen at least ten times. This chain joins TRBV2 and TRBJ2-7, with 7 bases matching TRBD1. The V and J ends lost 7 bases and 0 bases, in that order; junction bases with no gene match: 9. Germline V lookup: CDR1 SNHLY, CDR2 FYNNEI. This CDR3 is 15 amino acids long. As DNA, the CDR3 is TGTGCCAGCACCTTACAGGGGACGAGCTCCTACGAGCAGTACTTC. It is translated as CASTLQGTSSYEQYF.

In this sample, this clonotype turned up many times. The chain employs TRBV27 and TRBJ2-1; tentatively, D is TRBD2 (5 bases). V dropped 3 bases and J dropped 4 bases, with 7 bases sitting between them. Germline lookup yields CDR1 MNHEY and CDR2 SMNVEV (reference sequence). This CDR3 is 13 amino acids long. DNA for the CDR3: TGTGCCAGCAGTTTGCGGGTGTACAATGAGCAGTTCTTC. Protein product: CASSLRVYNEQFF.

The table lists this clonotype with a few counts. V gene TRBV7-9 combines with J gene TRBJ1-4; D perhaps matches TRBD1 (5 bases). The CDR3 is 16 amino acids. V was trimmed by 4 bases and J by 4 bases, leaving 16 bases between them. The germline V gene has CDR1 SEHNR and CDR2 FQNEAQ (reference sequence). CDR3 sequence (DNA): TGTGCCAGCAGCTCAAAGTTTCGGACACTTAATGAAAAACTGTTTTTT. Encoded protein: CASSSKFRTLNEKLFF.

This clonotype was counted many times. The chain recombines TRBV28 with TRBJ2-1; 11 bases match TRBD1. Unmatched junction bases numbered 3, after V lost 5 bases and J lost 3 bases. The CDR3 length is 15 residues. Germline V gene sequence: CDR1 MDHEN, CDR2 SYDVKM. CDR3 sequence (DNA): TGTGCCAGCAGTCATGGGACAGGGGGCTACAATGAGCAGTTCTTC. Protein: CASSHGTGGYNEQFF. The complete variable domain, with remaining parts taken from reference TRBV28 and TRBJ2-1, reads DVKVTQSSRYLVKRTGEKVFLECVQDMDHENMFWYRQDPGLGLRLIYFSYDVKMKEKGDIPEGYSVSREKKERFSLILESASTNQTSMYLCASSHGTGGYNEQFFGPGTRLTVL.